Listed here is a single TCR beta chain. This entry comes from a study of blood T cell repertoires in COVID-19. As for the study in general: The United States, Italy and Spain were the sources of the acute and convalescent COVID-19 samples. T cells, B-cell-depleted T cells, or PBMCs provided the cDNA or gDNA that served as material.

Clones were sequenced by immunoSEQ multiplex PCR, and TCRdb holds only the in-frame ones, with some missing. The repertoire holds some 250,000 clones, with around 86% as singletons. The CDR3 totals 15 residues. The germline V gene has CDR1 LGHNA and CDR2 YNFKEQ. After removal of 4 bases from V and 3 bases from J, the junction contained 6 bases not matched to a gene. This TCR was sampled from an older woman with active or convalescent COVID-19. The sample consisted of peripheral blood. The chain couples TRBV4-2 to TRBJ2-5; 9 nucleotides match TRBD1. The DNA for the CDR3 is TGTGCCAGCAGCCCCCGACAGGGGGTAGAAGAGACCCAGTACTTC. Residues: CASSPRQGVEETQYF.